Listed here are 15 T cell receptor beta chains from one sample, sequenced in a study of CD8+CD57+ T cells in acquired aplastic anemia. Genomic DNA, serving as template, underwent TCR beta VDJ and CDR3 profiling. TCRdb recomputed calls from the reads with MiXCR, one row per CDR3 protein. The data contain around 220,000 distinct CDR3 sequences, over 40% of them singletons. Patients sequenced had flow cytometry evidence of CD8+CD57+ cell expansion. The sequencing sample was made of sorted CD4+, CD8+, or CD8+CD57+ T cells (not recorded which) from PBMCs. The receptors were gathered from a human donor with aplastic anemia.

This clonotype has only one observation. CDR3 bases: TGTGCCAGCAGTGAAGGTGGAGCGGGAGGAGTGGAGACCCAGTACTTC. Translation gives CASSEGGAGGVETQYF. The chain couples TRBV25-1 to TRBJ2-5, with 9 bases aligning to TRBD2. The V gene's germline CDR1 is MGHDK and CDR2 SYGVNS. The CDR3 is 16 amino acids. The junction had 9 bases not matched to a gene; V was cut back by 2 bases and J by 5 bases.

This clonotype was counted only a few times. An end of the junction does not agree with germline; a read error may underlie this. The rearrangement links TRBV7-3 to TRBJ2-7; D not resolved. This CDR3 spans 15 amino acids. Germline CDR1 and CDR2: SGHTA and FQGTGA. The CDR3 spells CASSLTGGPNYEQHF. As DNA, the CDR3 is TGTGCCAGCAGCTTAACAGGCGGTCCCAATTACGAGCAGCACTTC.

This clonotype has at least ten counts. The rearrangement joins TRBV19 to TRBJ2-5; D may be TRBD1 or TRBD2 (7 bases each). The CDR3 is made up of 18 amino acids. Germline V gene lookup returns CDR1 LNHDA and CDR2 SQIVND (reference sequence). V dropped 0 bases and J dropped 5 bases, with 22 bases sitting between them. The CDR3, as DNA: TGTGCCAGTAGTATAGAGGGAGGGGGCGAATTGAGAGTGGAGACCCAGTACTTC. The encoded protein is CASSIEGGGELRVETQYF.

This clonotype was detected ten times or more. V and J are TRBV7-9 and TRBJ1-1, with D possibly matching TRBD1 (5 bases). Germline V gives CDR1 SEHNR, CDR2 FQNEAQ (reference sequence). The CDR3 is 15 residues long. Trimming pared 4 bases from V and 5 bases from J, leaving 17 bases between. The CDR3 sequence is CASSSQGGSLTEAFF. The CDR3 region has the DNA TGTGCCAGCAGCTCCCAGGGAGGGTCGTTGACTGAAGCTTTCTTT.

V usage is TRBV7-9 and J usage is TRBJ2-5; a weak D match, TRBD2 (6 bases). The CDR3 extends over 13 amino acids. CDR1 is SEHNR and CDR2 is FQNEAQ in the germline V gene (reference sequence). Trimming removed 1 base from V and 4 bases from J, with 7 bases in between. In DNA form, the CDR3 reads TGTGCCAGCAGCTTAGTGCGGGGAGAGACCCAGTACTTC. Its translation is CASSLVRGETQYF.

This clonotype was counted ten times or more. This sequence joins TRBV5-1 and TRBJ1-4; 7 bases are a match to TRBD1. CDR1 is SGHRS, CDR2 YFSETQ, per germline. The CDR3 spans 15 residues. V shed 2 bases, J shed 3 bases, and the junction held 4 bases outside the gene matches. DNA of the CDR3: TGCGCCAGCAGCTTATCCGGGACAGCTAATGAAAAACTGTTTTTT. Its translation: CASSLSGTANEKLFF.

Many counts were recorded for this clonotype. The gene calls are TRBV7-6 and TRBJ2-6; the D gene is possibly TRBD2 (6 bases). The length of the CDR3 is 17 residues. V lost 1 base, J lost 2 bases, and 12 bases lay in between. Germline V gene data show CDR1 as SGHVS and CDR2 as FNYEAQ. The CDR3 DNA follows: TGTGCCAGCAGCTTAGTCGGGGGTCCCACTGGGGCCAACGTCCTGACTTTC. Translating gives CASSLVGGPTGANVLTF.

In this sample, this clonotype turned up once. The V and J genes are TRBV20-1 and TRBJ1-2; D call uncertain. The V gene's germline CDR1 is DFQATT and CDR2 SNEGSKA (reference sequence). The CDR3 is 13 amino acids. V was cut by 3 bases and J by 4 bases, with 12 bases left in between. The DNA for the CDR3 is TGCAGTGCTAGCGTGTCAGAGATCTATGGCTACACCTTC. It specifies CSASVSEIYGYTF.

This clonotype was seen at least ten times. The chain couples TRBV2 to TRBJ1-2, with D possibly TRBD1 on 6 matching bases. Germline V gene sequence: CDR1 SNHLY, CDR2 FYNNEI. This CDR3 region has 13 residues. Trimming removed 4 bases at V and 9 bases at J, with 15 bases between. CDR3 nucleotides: TGTGCCAGCAGTGGCGAACAGGGTGGAAGCTACACCTTC. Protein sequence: CASSGEQGGSYTF.

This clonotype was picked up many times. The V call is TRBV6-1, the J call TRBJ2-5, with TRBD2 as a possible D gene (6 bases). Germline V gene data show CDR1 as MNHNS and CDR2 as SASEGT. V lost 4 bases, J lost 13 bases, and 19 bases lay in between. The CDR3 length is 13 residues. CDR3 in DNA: TGTGCCAGCAGTGCTCCGGAGGGAGGACGAGGGTACTTC. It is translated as CASSAPEGGRGYF.

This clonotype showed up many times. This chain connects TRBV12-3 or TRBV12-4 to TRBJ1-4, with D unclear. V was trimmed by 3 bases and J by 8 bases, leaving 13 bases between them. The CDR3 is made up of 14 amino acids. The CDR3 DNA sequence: TGTGCCAGCAGTTTCATCGCGGGTAGGGAAAAACTGTTTTTT. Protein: CASSFIAGREKLFF.

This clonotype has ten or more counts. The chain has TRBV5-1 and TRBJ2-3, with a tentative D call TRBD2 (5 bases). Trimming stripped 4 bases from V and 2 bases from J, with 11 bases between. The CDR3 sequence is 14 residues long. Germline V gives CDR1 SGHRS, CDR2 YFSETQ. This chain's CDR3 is CASSPMGATDTQYF. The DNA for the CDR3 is TGCGCCAGCAGCCCCATGGGAGCCACAGATACGCAGTATTTT.

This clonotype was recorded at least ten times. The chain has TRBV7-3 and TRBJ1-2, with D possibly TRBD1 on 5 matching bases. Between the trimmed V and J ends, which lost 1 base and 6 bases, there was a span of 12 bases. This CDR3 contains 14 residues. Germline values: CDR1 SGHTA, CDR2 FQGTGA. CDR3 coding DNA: TGTGCCAGCAGCTTAAACCCAGGGAGCGATGGCTACACCTTC. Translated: CASSLNPGSDGYTF. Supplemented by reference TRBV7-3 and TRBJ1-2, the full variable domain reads GAGVSQTPSNKVTEKGKYVELRCDPISGHTALYWYRQSLGQGPEFLIYFQGTGAADDSGLPNDRFFAVRPEGSVSTLKIQRTERGDSAVYLCASSLNPGSDGYTFGSGTRLTVV.

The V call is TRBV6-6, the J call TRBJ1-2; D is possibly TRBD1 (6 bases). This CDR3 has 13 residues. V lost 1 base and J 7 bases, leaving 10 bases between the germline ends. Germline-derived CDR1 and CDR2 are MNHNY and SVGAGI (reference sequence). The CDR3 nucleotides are TGTGCCAGCAGTTACTTTCGGACAGCTGGCTACACCTTC. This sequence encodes CASSYFRTAGYTF.

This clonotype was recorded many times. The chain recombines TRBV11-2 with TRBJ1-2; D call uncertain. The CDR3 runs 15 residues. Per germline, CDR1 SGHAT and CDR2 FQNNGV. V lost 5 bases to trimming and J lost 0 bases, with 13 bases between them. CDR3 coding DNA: TGTGCCAGCAGCCCCAGGCCTAAACCTAACTATGGCTACACCTTC. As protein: CASSPRPKPNYGYTF. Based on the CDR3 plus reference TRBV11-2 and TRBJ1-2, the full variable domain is EAGVAQSPRYKIIEKRQSVAFWCNPISGHATLYWYQQILGQGPKLLIQFQNNGVVDDSQLPKDRFSAERLKGVDSTLKIQPAKLEDSAVYLCASSPRPKPNYGYTFGSGTRLTVV.